This TCR beta chain originates from a study of blood T cell repertoires in COVID-19. Only in-frame clones appear in the TCRdb table, and some are missing; sequencing was by immunoSEQ multiplex PCR. This table has 200,000 to 250,000 clones, roughly 85% appearing once. Per the germline V gene, CDR1 is MNHNS and CDR2 is SASEGT. V gave up 2 bases and J gave up 6 bases, with 10 bases separating them. The CDR3 spans 14 residues. The material sequenced was peripheral blood. This receptor was identified in a woman aged 70-85 years with COVID-19, enrolled during active disease. The rearrangement links TRBV6-1 to TRBJ2-2; D unclear. Here the CDR3 DNA reads TGTGCCAGCAGTGAACAGGCTGGGCCCGGGGAGCTGTTTTTT. Amino acid sequence: CASSEQAGPGELFF.